This entry is about one T cell receptor beta chain. Patient tissue came from resections in Japan or China, 2014–2017. Two lung cancer pathologists independently confirmed each histologic diagnosis. The CDR3 spans 14 residues. The V end was cut by 3 bases, the J end by 1 base, with 10 bases between. Germline V gene sequence: CDR1 SGHRS, CDR2 YFSETQ. Using immunoSEQ multiplex PCR, the repertoire was profiled, and TCRdb retains in-frame clones only, with some absent. Of 2,000 to 2,500 clones listed, roughly 85% are singletons. The sample comes from a study of immune evolution from preneoplasia to lung adenocarcinoma.

The sequencing sample was made of FFPE normal lung tissue adjacent to the tumor. This chain links TRBV5-1 with TRBJ1-1; no reliable D call. This sequence was found in a person aged 45-60 years with lung adenocarcinoma. The CDR3 nucleotides are TGCGCCAGCAGCTCCAGACACCAGAACACTGAAGCTTTCTTT. It codes for CASSSRHQNTEAFF.